This passage covers 9 T cell receptor beta chains from one sample sequenced in a study of post-analysis software for immune sequencing data. Study outcomes and limitations: Among four or five TRBV segments more frequent in patients than controls were TRBV5-6, TRBV5-1 and TRBV20-1.

Unique-molecular-identifier-tagged TCR beta cDNA libraries were used. A single record per CDR3 protein comes from TCRdb applying MiXCR to the PCR reads. The sample carries around 400,000 distinct CDR3 sequences, roughly 40% recorded once. No cognate antigen is known for these TCRs. The material sequenced was blood. The receptors come from a girl under 10 years old with multiple sclerosis.

The CDR3 reads CASSSGPGQGDNEKLFF. As DNA, the CDR3 is TGTGCCAGCAGTTCCGGACCGGGACAGGGCGATAATGAAAAACTGTTTTTT. V gene TRBV6-5 combines with J gene TRBJ1-4, with 9 positions matching TRBD1. The CDR3 is 17 residues long. Trimming cost V 4 bases and J 4 bases; bases outside gene matches: 10. Germline CDR1 is MNHEY and CDR2 is SVGAGI.

The V gene is TRBV12-3 or TRBV12-4, the J gene TRBJ2-7, with TRBD2 identical over 11 bases. The CDR3 extends over 16 amino acids. V lost 5 bases to trimming and J lost 2 bases; unmatched junction nucleotides: 8. The CDR3 loop is CASSRQPGLAAYEQYF. In DNA form, the CDR3 reads TGTGCCAGCAGTCGGCAACCGGGACTAGCGGCCTACGAGCAGTACTTC.

The chain is built from TRBV15 and TRBJ2-6; no clear D. Trimming shortened V by 5 bases and J by 0 bases, and 11 bases separated the two germline ends. This CDR3 comprises 16 residues. Looked up from germline, CDR1 is LNHNV and CDR2 is YYDKDF (reference sequence). CDR3 protein: CATSPRSGSGANVLTF. CDR3 DNA sequence: TGTGCCACCAGCCCCCGTTCAGGCTCTGGGGCCAACGTCCTGACTTTC.

In this sample, this clonotype turned up many times. The chain recombines TRBV7-8 with TRBJ2-3; D unresolved. The germline gives CDR1 SGHVS, CDR2 FQNEAQ. CDR3 length equals 13 residues. The V and J ends lost 5 bases and 3 bases respectively, with 9 bases between them. The CDR3, as DNA: TGTGCCAGCAGCCATACTGAGACAGATACGCAGTATTTT. It specifies CASSHTETDTQYF.

The chain has TRBV28 and TRBJ2-5, with a possible D match to TRBD1 (5 bases). The germline CDR1 and CDR2 sequences are MDHEN and SYDVKM. The V and J ends lost 4 bases and 3 bases respectively, with 6 bases between them. CDR3 length: 12 amino acids. As DNA, the CDR3 is TGTGCCAGCAGTTCAGGGAAAGAGACCCAGTACTTC. This encodes CASSSGKETQYF. The whole variable domain, remainder taken from reference TRBV28 and TRBJ2-5, is DVKVTQSSRYLVKRTGEKVFLECVQDMDHENMFWYRQDPGLGLRLIYFSYDVKMKEKGDIPEGYSVSREKKERFSLILESASTNQTSMYLCASSSGKETQYFGPGTRLLVL.

The rearrangement uses TRBV25-1 and TRBJ2-1, with TRBD2 matching 10 bases. Trimming cost V 2 bases and J 4 bases; bases outside gene matches: 2. The CDR3 consists of 15 residues. CDR1 is MGHDK, CDR2 SYGVNS, per germline. CDR3 bases: TGTGCCAGCAGTGAACTAGCGGGGGAGTACAATGAGCAGTTCTTC. Encoded protein: CASSELAGEYNEQFF. Drawing the rest from reference TRBV25-1 and TRBJ2-1, the complete variable domain is EADIYQTPRYLVIGTGKKITLECSQTMGHDKMYWYQQDPGMELHLIHYSYGVNSTEKGDLSSESTVSRIRTEHFPLTLESARPSHTSQYLCASSELAGEYNEQFFGPGTRLTVL.

This clonotype was seen only a few times. The genes are TRBV11-2 and TRBJ2-4; possible D gene TRBD1, 6 bases. Germline lookup yields CDR1 SGHAT and CDR2 FQNNGV. The V and J ends lost 1 base and 0 bases respectively, with 7 bases between them. CDR3 length: 15 residues. DNA for the CDR3: TGTGCCAGCAGCTTAGGACAGGTAGCCAAAAACATTCAGTACTTC. Its translation is CASSLGQVAKNIQYF.

A single count supports this clonotype. V and J are TRBV28 and TRBJ2-1; the match to TRBD1 covers 7 bases. CDR3 length: 15 amino acids. After removal of 4 bases from V and 3 bases from J, the junction contained 6 bases not matched to a gene. Per the germline V gene, CDR1 is MDHEN and CDR2 is SYDVKM. The CDR3 DNA reads TGTGCCAGCAGTTCCCCGGGACAGTACTACAATGAGCAGTTCTTC. Translation: CASSSPGQYYNEQFF.

The chain employs TRBV5-1 and TRBJ1-2; D perhaps matches TRBD1 (5 bases). The CDR3 sequence is 16 residues long. V gave up 3 bases and J gave up 2 bases, with 17 bases separating them. The V gene's germline CDR1 is SGHRS and CDR2 YFSETQ. The CDR3 nucleotides read TGCGCCAGCAGCTCCGAGGGGTACAGGCAGAACTATGGCTACACCTTC. Its protein product is CASSSEGYRQNYGYTF.